A single sample gave rise to the 31 T cell receptor beta chains below, sequenced in a study of blood T cell repertoires in COVID-19. The protocol was immunoSEQ multiplex PCR, while the TCRdb copy is restricted to in-frame clones and leaves out a portion. The data show under 250,000 clones, under 90% seen once. The sample was peripheral blood. These receptor sequences come from a man in his 60s who had recovered from COVID-19.

V is TRBV12-1 and J is TRBJ2-1; the table's D call, TRBD1, was not checked against the DNA. TRBV12-1 is labeled a pseudogene. CDR3 length: 17 residues. In DNA, the CDR3 is TGTGCCAGCAGCCCACAGGTTAGAGAAGGGGCCAGGAATGAGCAGTTCTTC. Translation gives CASSPQVREGARNEQFF.

V and J are TRBV4-1 and TRBJ2-5; tentatively, D is TRBD1 (5 bases). Trimming left V 4 bases short and J 5 bases short, with 17 bases between. Germline V gene sequence: CDR1 MGHRA, CDR2 YSYEKL. This CDR3 contains 15 residues. The CDR3 here is CASSPQGSDMETQYF. The CDR3 nucleotides read TGCGCCAGCAGCCCCCAGGGTTCTGATATGGAGACCCAGTACTTC.

This rearrangement joins TRBV19 to TRBJ2-1, with D possibly being TRBD2 (5 bases). Germline V gives CDR1 LNHDA, CDR2 SQIVND (reference sequence). The CDR3 sequence is 10 residues long. V shed 9 bases and J shed 6 bases, with 6 bases lying between them. The CDR3 loop reads CARSGNEQFF. CDR3 coding DNA: TGTGCCAGGAGCGGCAATGAGCAGTTCTTC.

V is TRBV5-4 and J is TRBJ1-6; 9 nucleotides line up with TRBD1. From germline, CDR1 is SGHNT and CDR2 YYREEE (reference sequence). V lost 3 bases to trimming and J lost 10 bases; unmatched junction nucleotides: 11. The CDR3 runs to 16 residues. Written as DNA, the CDR3 is TGTGCCAGCAGCTCGGGACGGGACAGGGTAGAGTCACCCCTCCACTTT. Protein sequence: CASSSGRDRVESPLHF. The full variable domain, rest sourced from reference TRBV5-4 and TRBJ1-6, is ETGVTQSPTHLIKTRGQQVTLRCSSQSGHNTVSWYQQALGQGPQFIFQYYREEENGRGNFPPRFSGLQFPNYSSELNVNALELDDSALYLCASSSGRDRVESPLHFGNGTRLTVT.

This clone has just a few counts. The chain recombines TRBV27 with TRBJ1-6, with D perhaps matching TRBD1 (5 bases). This CDR3 contains 13 residues. The germline V and J ends were trimmed by 6 bases and 12 bases, with 15 bases remaining between them. In germline, CDR1 is MNHEY, CDR2 SMNVEV (reference sequence). The CDR3 loop reads CASRAGTYGPLHF. The CDR3 DNA sequence: TGTGCCAGCAGAGCAGGGACTTATGGACCCCTCCACTTT.

Of note for this clone: The junction does not match germline at one end; this may be a read error. The rearrangement joins TRBV18 to TRBJ1-2, with 8 bases fitting TRBD1. The CDR3 is 11 residues long. Germline V lookup: CDR1 KGHSH, CDR2 LQKENI. The CDR3 protein is CASSLDRGKFF. CDR3 DNA sequence: TGTGCCAGCTCACTTGACAGGGGAAAGTTCTTC.

The CDR3 sequence is CASSKKGTGITEAFF. The CDR3 coding sequence is TGTGCCAGTAGCAAAAAGGGGACAGGAATCACTGAAGCTTTCTTT. The chain carries TRBV19 and TRBJ1-1, with 8 nucleotides matching TRBD1. This CDR3 is 15 amino acids long. From germline, CDR1 is LNHDA and CDR2 SQIVND (reference sequence). V gave up 6 bases and J gave up 4 bases; unmatched junction bases: 10.

The genes are TRBV5-1 and TRBJ2-5; 8 bases are shared with TRBD2. The CDR3 totals 14 residues. The trim removed 2 bases at V and 5 bases at J, leaving 5 bases unmatched. CDR1 SGHRS and CDR2 YFSETQ come from the germline V gene. The CDR3 here is CASSFRGGGETQYF. CDR3 in DNA: TGCGCCAGCAGCTTTCGGGGGGGCGGCGAGACCCAGTACTTC.

This sequence joins TRBV5-1 and TRBJ2-3, with D perhaps matching TRBD2 (5 bases). The CDR3 spans 17 residues. Trimming stripped 0 bases from V and 0 bases from J, with 14 bases between. Germline assignment: CDR1 SGHRS and CDR2 YFSETQ. The CDR3 loop is CASSLGLRIPSTDTQYF. The CDR3 bases are TGCGCCAGCAGCTTGGGACTACGTATTCCTAGCACAGATACGCAGTATTTT.

The genes are TRBV21-1 and TRBJ2-1; the tabulated D call, TRBD2, remains unverified against the DNA. TRBV21-1 is an annotated pseudogene. This CDR3 contains 18 residues. Here the CDR3 reads CASSSCSFPYPIYNEQFF. DNA for the CDR3: TGTGCCAGCAGCAGCTGCTCCTTTCCCTACCCAATCTACAATGAGCAGTTCTTC.

The J gene is TRBJ1-3, the V gene TRBV7-6; D not resolved. This CDR3 has 16 amino acids. Trimming left V 5 bases short and J 0 bases short, with 14 bases between. The germline CDR1 and CDR2 sequences are SGHVS and FNYEAQ. CDR3 residues: CASSRTPGFSGNTIYF. The CDR3 bases are TGTGCCAGCAGCCGTACTCCGGGGTTCTCTGGAAACACCATATATTTT.

The chain carries TRBV27 and TRBJ1-5; D is possibly TRBD1 (6 bases). The germline V and J ends were trimmed by 1 base and 1 base, with 8 bases remaining between them. The CDR3 has 15 amino acids. Germline CDR1 MNHEY, CDR2 SMNVEV (reference sequence). As DNA, the CDR3 is TGTGCCAGCAGTTTATTGGGGGCCAGCAATCAGCCCCAGCATTTT. Protein: CASSLLGASNQPQHF.

The chain uses TRBV10-3 and TRBJ2-3; no clear D gene. The CDR3 is made up of 13 amino acids. Germline CDR1 is ENHRY and CDR2 is SYGVKD. The V end lost 0 bases, the J end lost 4 bases, and 5 bases lay between the germline ends. In DNA, the CDR3 is TGTGCCATCAGTGAGTCGAGGCCAGATACGCAGTATTTT. It specifies CAISESRPDTQYF.

This clone was observed a handful of times. The V call is TRBV6-1, the J call TRBJ1-2; D might be TRBD1 (5 bases). The CDR3 sequence is 13 residues long. Germline lookup yields CDR1 MNHNS and CDR2 SASEGT. The V end lost 0 bases, the J end lost 9 bases, and 11 bases lay between the germline ends. In DNA, the CDR3 is TGTGCCAGCAGTGAAGCGGCAGGGTTGAGCTACACCTTC. This codes for CASSEAAGLSYTF.

The chain carries TRBV6-6 and TRBJ2-7; 9 positions agree with TRBD1. Germline trimming cut 0 bases from V and 0 bases from J; bases unmatched to any gene: 3. Germline V lookup: CDR1 MNHNY, CDR2 SVGAGI (reference sequence). The CDR3 extends over 16 amino acids. This CDR3 reads CASSYSGQGSSYEQYF. In nucleotides, the CDR3 is TGTGCCAGCAGTTACTCGGGACAGGGTAGCTCCTACGAGCAGTACTTC.

This clone is a singleton in its sample. This chain connects TRBV6-2 or TRBV6-3 to TRBJ1-2, with D uncertain. The CDR3 contains 13 residues. Trimming left V 2 bases short and J 8 bases short, with 12 bases between. Looked up from germline, CDR1 is MNHEY and CDR2 is SVGEGT. The CDR3 region is CASSYGGIWGYTF. The DNA of the CDR3 is TGTGCCAGCAGTTACGGAGGGATCTGGGGCTACACCTTC.

The rearrangement joins TRBV28 to TRBJ2-7, with 7 bases aligning to TRBD2. Germline assignment: CDR1 MDHEN and CDR2 SYDVKM. This CDR3 is 13 amino acids long. V gave up 10 bases and J gave up 2 bases; unmatched junction bases: 8. DNA of the CDR3: TGTGCCACCTTGCCGGGGGGACCCTACGAGCAGTACTTC. Translating gives CATLPGGPYEQYF.

This clone came up once. The V and J genes are TRBV11-2 and TRBJ1-5, with D perhaps TRBD1 (6 bases). V was shortened by 0 bases and J by 4 bases, with 10 bases between the two germline ends. The germline V gene has CDR1 SGHAT and CDR2 FQNNGV. This CDR3 contains 15 residues. CDR3 protein: CASSLDGQHNQPQHF. The CDR3 DNA sequence: TGTGCCAGCAGCTTAGATGGACAGCATAATCAGCCCCAGCATTTT.

This clone was picked up one time. The chain is built from TRBV21-1 and TRBJ1-4; no DNA check was done on the table's D call, TRBD1. TRBV21-1 is given as a pseudogene. This CDR3 spans 17 amino acids. The CDR3 here is CASSKVLGPTTNEKLFF. The CDR3 DNA sequence: TGTGCCAGCAGCAAAGTCCTGGGGCCCACAACTAATGAAAAACTGTTTTTT.

The chain combines TRBV11-2 with TRBJ2-2; 12 bases map to TRBD2. The germline gives CDR1 SGHAT, CDR2 FQNNGV. The CDR3 is made up of 20 amino acids. The trim removed 0 bases at V and 5 bases at J, leaving 13 bases unmatched. The CDR3 bases are TGTGCCAGCAGCTTAGATAAGCGCGAACTAGCGGGAGGCGGGACCGGGGAGCTGTTTTTT. Its protein is CASSLDKRELAGGGTGELFF.

The chain combines TRBV27 with TRBJ2-7, with 8 bases matching TRBD2. The trim removed 5 bases at V and 4 bases at J, leaving 16 bases unmatched. Germline loops: CDR1 MNHEY, CDR2 SMNVEV (reference sequence). The CDR3 runs 17 residues. CDR3 nucleotides: TGTGCCAGCAGTCCTCAAAAAGGACTAGCACCTAGGTACGAGCAGTACTTC. Translation gives CASSPQKGLAPRYEQYF.

The genes are TRBV19 and TRBJ2-3, with TRBD2 identical over 11 bases. The CDR3 length is 14 residues. V shed 6 bases and J 6 bases; nucleotides not matched to a gene: 5. CDR1 is LNHDA and CDR2 is SQIVND in the germline V gene (reference sequence). The CDR3 sequence is CASRLAGEGDTQYF. CDR3 nucleotide sequence: TGTGCCAGTAGACTAGCGGGAGAGGGCGATACGCAGTATTTT.

This chain connects TRBV9 to TRBJ2-3; a possible D gene is TRBD2 (6 bases). The germline V gene has CDR1 SGDLS and CDR2 YYNGEE. The CDR3 length is 15 residues. V lost 4 bases to trimming and J lost 5 bases, with 17 bases between them. This CDR3 is CASSPRERVGDTQYF. CDR3 DNA sequence: TGTGCCAGCAGCCCCCGGGAGCGGGTAGGAGATACGCAGTATTTT.

The rearrangement joins TRBV5-1 to TRBJ2-5; D is possibly TRBD1 (6 bases). Trimming took off 0 bases at V and 1 base at J, with 13 bases between the two ends. Germline-derived CDR1 and CDR2 are SGHRS and YFSETQ. The CDR3 is 16 amino acids. CDR3 sequence: CASSLAKTGIQETQYF. CDR3 bases: TGCGCCAGCAGCTTGGCCAAAACAGGGATCCAAGAGACCCAGTACTTC.

The gene calls are TRBV19 and TRBJ2-3; TRBD1 matches at 7 bases. The CDR3 covers 15 residues. Germline V gene lookup returns CDR1 LNHDA and CDR2 SQIVND (reference sequence). V shed 3 bases, J shed 6 bases, and the junction held 9 bases outside the gene matches. CDR3 DNA: TGTGCCAGTAGTATTCAGGGGGACAGACCTGATACGCAGTATTTT. Translated, it gives CASSIQGDRPDTQYF.

The V call is TRBV28, the J call TRBJ2-7; weak D call: TRBD2 (6 bases). The germline CDR1 and CDR2 sequences are MDHEN and SYDVKM. Trimming removed 8 bases at V and 4 bases at J, with 18 bases between. The CDR3 extends over 14 amino acids. The CDR3 region has the DNA TGTGCCAGCGCCAGAGTACCGGGAGTGTACGAGCAGTACTTC. Encoded protein: CASARVPGVYEQYF.

CDR3 DNA sequence: TGTGCCAGCAGGACAAGTGGCAGTGAAAAACTGTTTTTT. It specifies CASRTSGSEKLFF. This chain joins TRBV12-3 or TRBV12-4 and TRBJ1-4, with D unclear. V shed 6 bases and J shed 7 bases, with 12 bases lying between them. The CDR3 runs 13 residues.

This sequence joins TRBV6-6 and TRBJ2-2, with TRBD1 matching over 7 bases. V lost 5 bases, J lost 4 bases, and 7 bases stayed unmatched. The CDR3 sequence is 15 residues long. The V gene's germline CDR1 is MNHNY and CDR2 SVGAGI (reference sequence). DNA for the CDR3: TGTGCCAGCAGTACCCGACAGGGCCCCACCGGGGAGCTGTTTTTT. Protein product: CASSTRQGPTGELFF.

The chain links TRBV28 to TRBJ2-1, with 7 bases identical to TRBD2. V lost 6 bases, J lost 4 bases, and 9 bases stayed unmatched. Germline-derived CDR1 and CDR2 are MDHEN and SYDVKM. This CDR3 has 15 amino acids. The CDR3 bases are TGTGCCAGCAGCCCCTCGGGACTAACTTACAATGAGCAGTTCTTC. As protein: CASSPSGLTYNEQFF.

The sample holds a few counts of this clone. The rearrangement links TRBV4-1 to TRBJ2-5, with 8 positions matching TRBD1. The CDR3 consists of 18 residues. Germline V gene lookup returns CDR1 MGHRA and CDR2 YSYEKL. V gave up 4 bases and J gave up 5 bases; unmatched junction bases: 18. The CDR3 DNA is TGCGCCAGCAGCCCTATAGGGGGGATCGGACAGGGTTGGGAGACCCAGTACTTC. This translates into CASSPIGGIGQGWETQYF.

This clone was counted a few times. The chain is built from TRBV6-2 or TRBV6-3 and TRBJ2-1, with unresolved D. The V and J ends lost 2 bases and 7 bases respectively, with 12 bases between them. CDR1 MNHEY and CDR2 SVGEGT come from the germline V gene. The CDR3 sequence is 14 residues long. The CDR3 nucleotides read TGTGCCAGCAGTTACGTCGGTAGCTTGAATGAGCAGTTCTTC. It translates to CASSYVGSLNEQFF.